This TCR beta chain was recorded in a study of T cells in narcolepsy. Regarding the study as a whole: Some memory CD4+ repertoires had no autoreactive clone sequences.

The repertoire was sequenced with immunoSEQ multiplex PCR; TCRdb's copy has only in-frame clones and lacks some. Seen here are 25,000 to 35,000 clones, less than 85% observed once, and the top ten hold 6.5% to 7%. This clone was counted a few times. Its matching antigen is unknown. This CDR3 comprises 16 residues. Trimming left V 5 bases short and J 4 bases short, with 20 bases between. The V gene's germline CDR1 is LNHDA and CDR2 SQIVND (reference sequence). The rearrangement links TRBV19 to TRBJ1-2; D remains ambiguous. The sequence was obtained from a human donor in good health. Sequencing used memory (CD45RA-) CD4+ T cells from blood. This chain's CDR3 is CASSVGKVAASYGYTF. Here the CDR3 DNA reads TGTGCCAGTAGTGTGGGTAAAGTCGCGGCCAGCTATGGCTACACCTTC.